Listed below are T cell receptor beta chains from one sample, sequenced in a study of blood T cell repertoires in COVID-19. The table came from immunoSEQ multiplex PCR; TCRdb's copy has only in-frame clones and leaves some out. The sample yields 14,000 to 15,000 clones, about 86% seen once. The material sequenced was peripheral blood. These receptors were collected from a human donor in a cohort sampled during active COVID-19. CDR3s include the opening cysteine and the closing phenylalanine or tryptophan. Each record gives: V gene, clone size, CDR3 length, D gene, J gene, CDR3 protein, CDR3 DNA. A D gene is named only where the DNA matches it firmly. Part of the rows lack a size; the others show once, few, many or a class for expanded clones.

V gene: TRBV10-3; clone size: .; CDR3 length: 13; D gene: .; J gene: TRBJ1-2; CDR3 protein: CAISPRWDTHVSF; CDR3 DNA: TGTGCCATCAGTCCCCGGTGGGACACGCACGTCTCCTTC
V gene: TRBV24-1; clone size: .; CDR3 length: 13; D gene: .; J gene: TRBJ1-5; CDR3 protein: CATSATGNQPQHF; CDR3 DNA: TGTGCCACCAGTGCCACGGGGAATCAGCCCCAGCATTTT
V gene: TRBV19; clone size: .; CDR3 length: 12; D gene: .; J gene: TRBJ1-1; CDR3 protein: CASRGGPTEAFF; CDR3 DNA: TGTGCCAGCCGGGGGGGGCCCACTGAAGCTTTCTTT
V gene: TRBV14; clone size: once; CDR3 length: 14; D gene: .; J gene: TRBJ2-1; CDR3 protein: CASSPPGQINEQFF; CDR3 DNA: TGTGCCAGCAGCCCACCGGGACAAATCAATGAGCAGTTCTTC
V gene: TRBV4-3; clone size: .; CDR3 length: 15; D gene: .; J gene: TRBJ2-1; CDR3 protein: CASSQGAGRYNEQFF; CDR3 DNA: TGCGCCAGCAGCCAAGGGGCGGGGAGATACAATGAGCAGTTCTTC
V gene: TRBV18; clone size: once; CDR3 length: 17; D gene: TRBD1; J gene: TRBJ2-2; CDR3 protein: CASSPLTGQGFTGELFF; CDR3 DNA: TGTGCCAGCTCACCGTTGACGGGACAGGGGTTTACCGGGGAGCTGTTTTTT
V gene: TRBV5-5; clone size: once; CDR3 length: 16; D gene: .; J gene: TRBJ2-1; CDR3 protein: CASSLALDSTSNEQFF; CDR3 DNA: TGTGCCAGCAGCTTGGCCTTGGACAGCACCTCCAATGAGCAGTTCTTC
V gene: TRBV29-1; clone size: .; CDR3 length: 11; D gene: TRBD1; J gene: TRBJ1-1; CDR3 protein: CSVADRTEAFF; CDR3 DNA: TGCAGCGTAGCGGACAGGACTGAAGCTTTCTTT
V gene: TRBV2; clone size: .; CDR3 length: 13; D gene: TRBD1; J gene: TRBJ2-3; CDR3 protein: CASSGQGADTQYF; CDR3 DNA: TGTGCCAGCAGTGGTCAGGGGGCGGATACGCAGTATTTT
V gene: TRBV7-9; clone size: .; CDR3 length: 14; D gene: .; J gene: TRBJ2-7; CDR3 protein: CASSLSGGRWEQYF; CDR3 DNA: TGTGCCAGCAGCTTATCGGGGGGCCGTTGGGAGCAGTACTTC
V gene: TRBV5-5; clone size: .; CDR3 length: 15; D gene: TRBD1; J gene: TRBJ1-3; CDR3 protein: CASSLPGQVGNTIYF; CDR3 DNA: TGTGCCAGCAGCTTGCCGGGACAGGTTGGAAACACCATATATTTT